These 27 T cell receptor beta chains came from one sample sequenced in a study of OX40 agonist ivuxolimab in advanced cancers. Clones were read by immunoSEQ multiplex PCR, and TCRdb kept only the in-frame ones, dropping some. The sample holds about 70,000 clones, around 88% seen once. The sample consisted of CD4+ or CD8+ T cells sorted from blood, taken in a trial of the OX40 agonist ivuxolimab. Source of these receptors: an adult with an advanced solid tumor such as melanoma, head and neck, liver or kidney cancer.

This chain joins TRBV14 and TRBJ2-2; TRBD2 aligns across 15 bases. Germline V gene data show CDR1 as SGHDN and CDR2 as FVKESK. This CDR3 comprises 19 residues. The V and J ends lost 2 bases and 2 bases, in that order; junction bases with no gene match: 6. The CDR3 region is CASSQTGTSGGRNTGELFF. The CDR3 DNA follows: TGTGCCAGCAGCCAAACCGGGACTAGCGGGGGGCGAAACACCGGGGAGCTGTTTTTT.

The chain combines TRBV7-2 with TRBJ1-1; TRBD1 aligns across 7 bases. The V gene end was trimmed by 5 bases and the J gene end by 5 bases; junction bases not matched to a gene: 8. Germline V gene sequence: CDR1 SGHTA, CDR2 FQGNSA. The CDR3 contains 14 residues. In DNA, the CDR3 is TGTGCCAGCAGCGTAGGACAGGCTTCTACTGAAGCTTTCTTT. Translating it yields CASSVGQASTEAFF. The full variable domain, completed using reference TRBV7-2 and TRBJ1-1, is GAGVSQSPSNKVTEKGKDVELRCDPISGHTALYWYRQSLGQGLEFLIYFQGNSAPDKSGLPSDRFSAERTGGSVSTLTIQRTQQEDSAVYLCASSVGQASTEAFFGQGTRLTVV.

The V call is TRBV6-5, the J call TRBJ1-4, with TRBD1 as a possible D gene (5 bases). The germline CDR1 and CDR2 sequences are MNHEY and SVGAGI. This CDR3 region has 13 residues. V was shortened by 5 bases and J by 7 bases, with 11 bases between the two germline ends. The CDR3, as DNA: TGTGCCAGCAGTGAGAGGAGGGGTGAAAAACTGTTTTTT. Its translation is CASSERRGEKLFF.

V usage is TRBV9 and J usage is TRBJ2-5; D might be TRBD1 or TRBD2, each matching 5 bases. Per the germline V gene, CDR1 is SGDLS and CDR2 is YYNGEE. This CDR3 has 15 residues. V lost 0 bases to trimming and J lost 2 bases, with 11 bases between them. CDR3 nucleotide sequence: TGTGCCAGCAGCGTAGCCGGGACCAGTCAAGAGACCCAGTACTTC. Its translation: CASSVAGTSQETQYF.

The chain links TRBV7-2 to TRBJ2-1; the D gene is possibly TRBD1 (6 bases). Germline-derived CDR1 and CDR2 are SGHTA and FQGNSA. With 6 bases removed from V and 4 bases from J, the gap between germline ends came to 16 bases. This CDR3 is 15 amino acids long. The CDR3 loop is CASRAPGQLYNEQFF. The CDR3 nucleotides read TGTGCCAGCAGGGCACCTGGACAGTTATACAATGAGCAGTTCTTC.

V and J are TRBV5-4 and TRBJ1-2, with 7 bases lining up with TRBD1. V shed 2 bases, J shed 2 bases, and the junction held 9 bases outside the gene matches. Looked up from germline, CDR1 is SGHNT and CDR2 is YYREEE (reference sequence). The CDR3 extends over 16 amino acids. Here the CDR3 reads CASSLGNPDRNYGYTF. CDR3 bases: TGTGCCAGCAGCTTAGGTAACCCGGACAGGAACTATGGCTACACCTTC.

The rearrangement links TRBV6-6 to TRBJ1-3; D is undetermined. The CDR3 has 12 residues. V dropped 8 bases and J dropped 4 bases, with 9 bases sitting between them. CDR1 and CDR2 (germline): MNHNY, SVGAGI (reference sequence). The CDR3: CASLRNGNTIYF. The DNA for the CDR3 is TGTGCCAGCCTAAGGAACGGAAACACCATATATTTT.

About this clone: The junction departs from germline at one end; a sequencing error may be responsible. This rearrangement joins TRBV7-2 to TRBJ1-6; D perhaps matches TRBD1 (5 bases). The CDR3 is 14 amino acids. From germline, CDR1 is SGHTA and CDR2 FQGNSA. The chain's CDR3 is CASSLAEGLDHLNF. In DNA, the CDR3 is TGTGCCAGCAGCTTAGCGGAGGGGCTGGACCACCTAAACTTT.

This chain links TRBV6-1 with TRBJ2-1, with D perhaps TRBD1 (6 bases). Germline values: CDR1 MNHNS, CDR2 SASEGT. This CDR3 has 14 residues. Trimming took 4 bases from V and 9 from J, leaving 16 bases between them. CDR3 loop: CASSVVQGVGEQFF. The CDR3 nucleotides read TGTGCCAGCAGTGTGGTACAGGGTGTCGGTGAGCAGTTCTTC.

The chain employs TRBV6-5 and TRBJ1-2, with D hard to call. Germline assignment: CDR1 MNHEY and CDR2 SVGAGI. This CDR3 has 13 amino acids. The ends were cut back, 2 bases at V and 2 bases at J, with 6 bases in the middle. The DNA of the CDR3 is TGTGCCAGCAGTTACGACACCAACTATGGCTACACCTTC. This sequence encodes CASSYDTNYGYTF.

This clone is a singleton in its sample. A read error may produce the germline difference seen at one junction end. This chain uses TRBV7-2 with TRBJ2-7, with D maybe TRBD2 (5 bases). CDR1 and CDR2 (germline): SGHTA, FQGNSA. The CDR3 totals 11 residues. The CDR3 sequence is CASTLGGPFNF. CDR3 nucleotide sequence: TGTGCCAGCACTCTGGGCGGGCCCTTCAACTTC.

CDR3 loop: CATAGGLAYEQYF. Here the CDR3 DNA reads TGTGCCACCGCGGGGGGCCTAGCCTACGAGCAGTACTTC. The chain links TRBV10-3 to TRBJ2-7, with 8 nucleotides matching TRBD2. V was clipped by 10 bases and J by 2 bases; unmatched bases: 7. CDR1 and CDR2 from the germline V gene are ENHRY and SYGVKD. This CDR3 spans 13 amino acids.

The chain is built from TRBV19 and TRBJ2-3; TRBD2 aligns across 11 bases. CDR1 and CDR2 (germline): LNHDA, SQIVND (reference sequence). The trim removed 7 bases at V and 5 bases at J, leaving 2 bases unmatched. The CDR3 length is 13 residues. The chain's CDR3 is CASIGLAGDTQYF. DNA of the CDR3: TGTGCCAGTATAGGACTAGCGGGAGATACGCAGTATTTT.

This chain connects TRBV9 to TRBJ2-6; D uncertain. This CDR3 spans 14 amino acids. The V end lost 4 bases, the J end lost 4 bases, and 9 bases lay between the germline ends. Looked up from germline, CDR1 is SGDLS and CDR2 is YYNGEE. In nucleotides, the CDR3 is TGTGCCAGCAGCTTGCTGGTCGGGGCCAACGTCCTGACTTTC. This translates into CASSLLVGANVLTF.

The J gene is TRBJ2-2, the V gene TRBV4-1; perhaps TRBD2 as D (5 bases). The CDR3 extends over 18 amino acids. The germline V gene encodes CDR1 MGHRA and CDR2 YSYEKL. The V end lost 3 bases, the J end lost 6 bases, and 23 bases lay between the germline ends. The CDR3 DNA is TGCGCCAGCAGCCAGCGAGGGCCCGAGGAGGTTTTGTCCGGGGAGCTGTTTTTT. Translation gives CASSQRGPEEVLSGELFF.

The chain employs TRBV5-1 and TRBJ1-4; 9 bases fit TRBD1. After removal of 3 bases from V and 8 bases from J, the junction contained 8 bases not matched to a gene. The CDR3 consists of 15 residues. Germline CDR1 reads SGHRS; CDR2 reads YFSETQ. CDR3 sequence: CASSSAGQGREKLFF. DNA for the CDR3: TGCGCCAGCAGCTCCGCGGGACAGGGCAGGGAAAAACTGTTTTTT.

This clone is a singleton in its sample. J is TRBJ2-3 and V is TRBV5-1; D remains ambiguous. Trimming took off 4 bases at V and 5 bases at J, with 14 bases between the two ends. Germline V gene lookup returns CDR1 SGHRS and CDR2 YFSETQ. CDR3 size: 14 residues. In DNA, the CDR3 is TGCGCCAGCAGCAGCGAAAAGGGTAGAGATACGCAGTATTTT. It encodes CASSSEKGRDTQYF.

The CDR3 protein is CASSYGRTGELFF. CDR3 coding DNA: TGTGCCAGCAGTTACGGGAGGACCGGGGAGCTGTTTTTT. V gene TRBV11-3 combines with J gene TRBJ2-2; 7 positions agree with TRBD2. Trimming cost V 6 bases and J 5 bases; bases outside gene matches: 3. The CDR3 loop spans 13 amino acids. Germline loops: CDR1 SGHNT, CDR2 YENEEA.

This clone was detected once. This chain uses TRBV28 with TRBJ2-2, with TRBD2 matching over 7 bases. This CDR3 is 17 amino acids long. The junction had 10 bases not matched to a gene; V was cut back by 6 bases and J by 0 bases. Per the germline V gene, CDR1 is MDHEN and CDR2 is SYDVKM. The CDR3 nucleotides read TGTGCCAGCAGAGCGGGACTTTTTTTAGCGAACACCGGGGAGCTGTTTTTT. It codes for CASRAGLFLANTGELFF. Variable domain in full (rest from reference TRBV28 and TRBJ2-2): DVKVTQSSRYLVKRTGEKVFLECVQDMDHENMFWYRQDPGLGLRLIYFSYDVKMKEKGDIPEGYSVSREKKERFSLILESASTNQTSMYLCASRAGLFLANTGELFFGEGSRLTVL.

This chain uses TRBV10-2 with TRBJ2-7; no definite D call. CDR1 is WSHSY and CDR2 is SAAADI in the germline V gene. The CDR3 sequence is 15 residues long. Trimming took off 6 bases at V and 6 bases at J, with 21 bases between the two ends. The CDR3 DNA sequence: TGCGCCAGCAGGGCCGGACGTCAGCCAGGCTTCGAGCAGTACTTC. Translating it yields CASRAGRQPGFEQYF.

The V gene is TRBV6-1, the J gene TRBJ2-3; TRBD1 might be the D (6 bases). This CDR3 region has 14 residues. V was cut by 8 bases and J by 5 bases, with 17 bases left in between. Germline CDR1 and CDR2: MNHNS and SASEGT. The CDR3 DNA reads TGTGCCAGCCGCCGACAGGTTAGTGGAGATACGCAGTATTTT. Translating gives CASRRQVSGDTQYF.

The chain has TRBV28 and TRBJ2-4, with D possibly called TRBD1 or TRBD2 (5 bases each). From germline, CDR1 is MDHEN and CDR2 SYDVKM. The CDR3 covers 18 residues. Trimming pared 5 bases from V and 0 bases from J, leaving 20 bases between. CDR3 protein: CASSATPGRRLAKNIQYF. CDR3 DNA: TGTGCCAGCAGTGCCACTCCGGGACGGCGCTTAGCCAAAAACATTCAGTACTTC.

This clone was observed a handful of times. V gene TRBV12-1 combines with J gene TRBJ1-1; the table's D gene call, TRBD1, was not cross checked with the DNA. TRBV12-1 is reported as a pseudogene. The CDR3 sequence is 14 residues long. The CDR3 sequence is CASSAQQGGTEAFF. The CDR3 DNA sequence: TGTGCCAGCAGCGCCCAACAGGGCGGAACTGAAGCTTTCTTT.

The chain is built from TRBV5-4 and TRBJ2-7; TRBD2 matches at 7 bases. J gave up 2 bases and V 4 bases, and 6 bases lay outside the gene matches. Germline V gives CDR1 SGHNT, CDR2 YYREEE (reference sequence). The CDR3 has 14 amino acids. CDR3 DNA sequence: TGTGCCAGCAGCACCCGGGACTATCCCTACGAGCAGTACTTC. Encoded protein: CASSTRDYPYEQYF.

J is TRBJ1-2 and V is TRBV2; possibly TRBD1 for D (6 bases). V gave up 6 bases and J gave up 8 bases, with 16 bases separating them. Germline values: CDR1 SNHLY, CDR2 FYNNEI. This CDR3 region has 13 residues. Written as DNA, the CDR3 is TGTGCCAGCAGCGTTGGGGGCGTTGGAGGCTACACCTTC. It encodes CASSVGGVGGYTF.

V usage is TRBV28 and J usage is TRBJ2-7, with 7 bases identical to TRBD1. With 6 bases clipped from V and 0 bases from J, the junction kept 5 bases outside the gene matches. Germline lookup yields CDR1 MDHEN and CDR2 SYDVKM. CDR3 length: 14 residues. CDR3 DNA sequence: TGTGCCAGCAGAAACCGGGACAGCTCCTACGAGCAGTACTTC. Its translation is CASRNRDSSYEQYF. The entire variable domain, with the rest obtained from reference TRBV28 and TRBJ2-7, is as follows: DVKVTQSSRYLVKRTGEKVFLECVQDMDHENMFWYRQDPGLGLRLIYFSYDVKMKEKGDIPEGYSVSREKKERFSLILESASTNQTSMYLCASRNRDSSYEQYFGPGTRLTVT.

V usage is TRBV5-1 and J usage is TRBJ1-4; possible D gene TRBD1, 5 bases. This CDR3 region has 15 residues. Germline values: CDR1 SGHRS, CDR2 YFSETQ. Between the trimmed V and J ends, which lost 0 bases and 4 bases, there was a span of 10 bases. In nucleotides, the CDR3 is TGCGCCAGCAGCTTGGAGGGGCAGGGTAATGAAAAACTGTTTTTT. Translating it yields CASSLEGQGNEKLFF.